This is a list of T cell receptor beta chains from one sample in a study of a mutant IDH1 vaccine in newly diagnosed glioma. Produced via immunoSEQ multiplex PCR; TCRdb's table is partial and in-frame only. Found here are some 50,000 clones, over 80% of them singletons; the top ten hold less than 2.5%. No cognate antigen is known for these TCRs. The source material was PBMCs, sampled from a glioma patient whose treatment included an IDH1 peptide vaccine. These receptors all come from a man between 45 and 60 years old with glioma. Each CDR3 is given without its conserved first and last residue. Each record gives: CDR3 protein, CDR3 length, V gene, clone size. Clone size, where shown, is once, few, many, or a class for clones that have expanded.

ASSVVGENTEAF | 12 | TRBV9 | NA
ASRTQRSANTGELF | 14 | TRBV6-4 | NA
ASSVSGRDQPQH | 12 | TRBV9 | NA
ASSLPRQGVNEQF | 13 | TRBV5-1 | NA
ASSLVGSVQGRKSPLH | 16 | TRBV7-8 | NA
ASSFENTIY | 9 | TRBV13 | NA
ASSQDQETQY | 10 | TRBV5-1 | NA
ASSLGQGGGETQY | 13 | TRBV11-2 | NA
SVGASGGAGTQY | 12 | TRBV29-1 | NA
ASSFYRGNSPLH | 12 | TRBV27 | NA
ASSQERGGQETQY | 13 | TRBV4-3 | NA
ASRYQRGTEKLF | 12 | TRBV6-1 | NA
ASSQQPGQGNEKLF | 14 | TRBV4-1 | NA
ASSYRLAGVYEQY | 13 | TRBV7-9 | few
ASSVGGIANVLT | 12 | TRBV9 | once
ASSLAGGKETQY | 12 | TRBV7-7 | once
ASSPRTGGEDTQY | 13 | TRBV18 | NA
ASSPSGGTDTQY | 12 | TRBV6-5 | NA
ASSVAGSADQTGNNEQF | 17 | TRBV9 | NA
ASSLADNTEAF | 11 | TRBV7-6 | NA
ASSPGQGASWATNEKLF | 17 | TRBV2 | NA
ASSLRGLGEKLF | 12 | TRBV27 | NA
ASRSQGVGNTIY | 12 | TRBV5-1 | NA
ATSRDAAGGTDTQY | 14 | TRBV15 | once
ASSRNRGTEAF | 11 | TRBV6-5 | NA
ASSIATGAMEPQH | 13 | TRBV7-8 | few
ATMHTGANVLT | 11 | TRBV5-4 | NA
ASSSETNYGYT | 11 | TRBV5-4 | NA
ASSESGAGNTIY | 12 | TRBV6-1 | NA
ASSLVGGYEQY | 11 | TRBV7-9 | NA
ASHDSGGYGYT | 11 | TRBV19 | NA
ASSPVVGNTIY | 11 | TRBV5-1 | NA
ASSPGQGGEKLF | 12 | TRBV9 | NA
ASSLGPGRMNTEAF | 14 | TRBV5-8 | NA
ASSQGPPTSGLYEQY | 15 | TRBV4-2 | NA
ASSTTPATEAF | 11 | TRBV5-6 | NA
ASSLRNSYEQY | 11 | TRBV25-1 | once
ASRLDRRSYNEQF | 13 | TRBV6-5 | once
ASRAGQASQETQY | 13 | TRBV7-3 | NA
ASSLRTTTYSPLH | 13 | TRBV5-1 | NA
ASSPQGAAGFTGELF | 15 | TRBV4-1 | NA
ASSEWGGGGVTYEQY | 15 | TRBV10-2 | NA